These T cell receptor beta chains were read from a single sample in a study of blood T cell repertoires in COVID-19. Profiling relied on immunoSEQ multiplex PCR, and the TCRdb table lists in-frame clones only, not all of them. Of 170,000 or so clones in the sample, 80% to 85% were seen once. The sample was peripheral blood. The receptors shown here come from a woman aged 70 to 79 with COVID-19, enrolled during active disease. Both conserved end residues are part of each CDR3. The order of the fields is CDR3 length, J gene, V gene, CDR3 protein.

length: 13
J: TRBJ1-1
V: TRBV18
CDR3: CASSQRTGLEAFF

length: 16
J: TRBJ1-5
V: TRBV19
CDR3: CASTLGEQDRYQPQHF

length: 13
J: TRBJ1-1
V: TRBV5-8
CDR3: CASVWALNTEAFF

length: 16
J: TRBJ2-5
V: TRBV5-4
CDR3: CASSHLGQGVGETQYF

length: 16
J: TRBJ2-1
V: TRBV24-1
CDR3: CATSDSTGGSLKEQFF

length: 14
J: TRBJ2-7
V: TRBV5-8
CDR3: CASSWGLAVYEQYF

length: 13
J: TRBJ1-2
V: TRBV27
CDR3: CASSPIGQFGYTF

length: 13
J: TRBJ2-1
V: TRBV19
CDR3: CASSIAGVSEQFF

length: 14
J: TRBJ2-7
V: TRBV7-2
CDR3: CASSPRTSKGEQYF

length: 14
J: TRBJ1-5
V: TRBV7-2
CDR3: CASSLGRGNQPQHF

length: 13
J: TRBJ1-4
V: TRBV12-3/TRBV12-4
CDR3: CASSPQVNEKLFF

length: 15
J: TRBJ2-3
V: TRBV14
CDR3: CASSQIGGSTDTQYF

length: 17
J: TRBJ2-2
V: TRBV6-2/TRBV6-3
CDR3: CASSTPGQGAGAGELFF

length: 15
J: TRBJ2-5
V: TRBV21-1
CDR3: CASSPPEGLRETQYF

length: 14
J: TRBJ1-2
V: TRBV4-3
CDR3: CASSQDPGPYGYTF

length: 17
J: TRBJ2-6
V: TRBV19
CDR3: CASSILAGDGGANVLTF

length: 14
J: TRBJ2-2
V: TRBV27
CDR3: CASSLRVNTGELFF

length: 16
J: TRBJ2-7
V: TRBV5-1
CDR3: CASSLGGQGLTYEQYF

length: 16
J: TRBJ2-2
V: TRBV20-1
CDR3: CSASLFSGSTSGELFF

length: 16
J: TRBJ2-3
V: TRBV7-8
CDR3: CASSLRRVQVTDTQYF

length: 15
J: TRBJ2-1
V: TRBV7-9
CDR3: CASSPTGKAYNEQFF

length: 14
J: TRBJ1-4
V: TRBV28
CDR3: CASSLVQDNEKLFF

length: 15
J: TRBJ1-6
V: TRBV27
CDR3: CASSLEGGRNSPLHF

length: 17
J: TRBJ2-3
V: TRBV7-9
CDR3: CASSLWGSPGITDTQYF

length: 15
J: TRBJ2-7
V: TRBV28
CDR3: CASTSGVSEVYEQYF

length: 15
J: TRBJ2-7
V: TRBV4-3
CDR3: CASSQVGQGAIEQYF

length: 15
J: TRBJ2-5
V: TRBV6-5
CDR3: CASLRNLDRTETQYF

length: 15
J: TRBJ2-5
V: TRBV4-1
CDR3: CASSQGLAPQETQYF

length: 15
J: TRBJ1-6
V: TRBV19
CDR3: CASTTGTDLNSPLHF

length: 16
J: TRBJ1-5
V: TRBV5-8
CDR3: CASSLLQGVGNQPQHF

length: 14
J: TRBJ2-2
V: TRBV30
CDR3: CAYTGTGNTGELFF

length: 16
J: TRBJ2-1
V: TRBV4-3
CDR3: CASSQAIGSSYNEQFF

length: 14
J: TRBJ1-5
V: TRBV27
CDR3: CASSLRPRGQPQHF

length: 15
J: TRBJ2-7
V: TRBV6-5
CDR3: CASTSPGIPRYEQYF

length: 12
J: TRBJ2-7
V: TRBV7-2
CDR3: CASSLVGLEQYF

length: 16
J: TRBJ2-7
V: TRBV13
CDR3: CASSGTPGQGNHEQYF

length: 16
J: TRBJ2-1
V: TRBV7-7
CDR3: CASSSNTGSGISEQFF

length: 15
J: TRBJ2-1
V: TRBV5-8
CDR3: CASSLGGTGRYEQFF

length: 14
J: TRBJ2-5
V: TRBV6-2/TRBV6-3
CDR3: CASSYGPSVETQYF

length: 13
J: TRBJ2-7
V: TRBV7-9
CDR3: CASSLGAVNEQYF

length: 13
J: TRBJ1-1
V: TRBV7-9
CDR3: CASSSDSRTEAFF

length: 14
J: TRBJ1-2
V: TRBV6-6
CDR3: CGGMGGVPNYGYTF

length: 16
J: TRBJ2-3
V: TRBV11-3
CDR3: CASSPGDRGNTDTQYF

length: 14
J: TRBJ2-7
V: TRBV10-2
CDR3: CASSESRGGYQQYF

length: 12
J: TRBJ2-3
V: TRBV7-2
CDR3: CASSAYSDTQYF

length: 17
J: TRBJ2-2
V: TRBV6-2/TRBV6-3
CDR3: CASSYNPGGTNTGELFF

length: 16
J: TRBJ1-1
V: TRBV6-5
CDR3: CASSFQSGTGYPEAFF

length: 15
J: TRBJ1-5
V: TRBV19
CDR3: CASSLAGYSNQPQHF

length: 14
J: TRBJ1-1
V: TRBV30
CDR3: CAWSKTGGSTEAFF

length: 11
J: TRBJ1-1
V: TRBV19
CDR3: CATVDRVKAFF

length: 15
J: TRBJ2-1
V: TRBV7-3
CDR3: CASSLTPDYLGEQFF

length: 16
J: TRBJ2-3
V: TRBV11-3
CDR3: CASSSGQGVSADTQYF

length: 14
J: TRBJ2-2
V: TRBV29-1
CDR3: CSVGTGGGTGELFF

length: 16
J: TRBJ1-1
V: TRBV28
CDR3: CASSAPRGGGNTEAFF

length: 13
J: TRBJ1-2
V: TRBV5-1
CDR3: CASSRGQPYGYTF

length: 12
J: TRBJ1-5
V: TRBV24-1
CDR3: CATSDSNQPQHF

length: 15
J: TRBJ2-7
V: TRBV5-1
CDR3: CASSLAGQGSYEQYF

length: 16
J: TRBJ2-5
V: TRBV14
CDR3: CASSQDVAGLGETQYF

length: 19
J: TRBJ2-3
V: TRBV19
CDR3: CASSRSGLAGGVDADTQYF

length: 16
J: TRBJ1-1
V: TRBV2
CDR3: CASSEANTGMGTEAFF